What follows are 13 T cell receptor beta chains derived from one specimen sequenced in a study of cytomegalovirus exposure and HLA in healthy donors. PCR used 60 Vbeta primers and 13 Jbeta primers. Sequenced by immunoSEQ multiplex PCR; TCRdb stores in-frame clones only, minus some. Of roughly 150,000 clones in the sample, roughly 83% were seen once. The sequencing input was PBMCs. The receptors come from a woman aged 18-30 years in good health and CMV-seronegative.

The rearrangement joins TRBV5-5 to TRBJ2-1; 10 bases are shared with TRBD2. Germline values: CDR1 SGHKS, CDR2 YYEKEE (reference sequence). This CDR3 has 16 residues. J was trimmed by 4 bases and V by 3 bases; bases with no gene match: 7. The CDR3 DNA reads TGTGCCAGCAGCTACCCGGGACTAGCGAAATACAATGAGCAGTTCTTC. This codes for CASSYPGLAKYNEQFF.

This chain joins TRBV4-1 and TRBJ1-4; TRBD1 aligns across 7 bases. The CDR3 consists of 16 residues. The V and J ends lost 1 base and 3 bases, in that order; junction bases with no gene match: 5. Per the germline V gene, CDR1 is MGHRA and CDR2 is YSYEKL. CDR3 region: CASSQVRTGSNEKLFF. The CDR3 DNA reads TGCGCCAGCAGCCAAGTCCGGACAGGCTCTAATGAAAAACTGTTTTTT.

The V gene is TRBV6-5, the J gene TRBJ1-1; D call uncertain. The V gene's germline CDR1 is MNHEY and CDR2 SVGAGI. The CDR3 loop spans 14 amino acids. The V gene lost 8 bases and the J gene lost 4 bases, with 17 bases spanning the gap. The CDR3, as DNA: TGTGCCAGCCTCCTTGGACGGGGTCGCACTGAAGCTTTCTTT. It specifies CASLLGRGRTEAFF.

The CDR3 region is CASSLAGGANQPQHF. CDR3 DNA sequence: TGTGCCAGCAGCTTAGCAGGGGGTGCCAATCAGCCCCAGCATTTT. The gene calls are TRBV7-9 and TRBJ1-5; D might be TRBD1 (6 bases). CDR3 length: 15 amino acids. V shed 0 bases and J shed 3 bases, with 9 bases lying between them. Germline CDR1 SEHNR, CDR2 FQNEAQ (reference sequence).

The J gene is TRBJ1-5, the V gene TRBV7-2; D remains unclear. The CDR3 spans 19 residues. Trimming took off 6 bases at V and 9 bases at J, with 33 bases between the two ends. Per the germline V gene, CDR1 is SGHTA and CDR2 is FQGNSA. CDR3 DNA sequence: TGTGCCAGCAGACCTACCCCCCGGCCCAAAAAGTCAGGTGTATGGCCCCAGCATTTT. Protein product: CASRPTPRPKKSGVWPQHF.

This rearrangement joins TRBV5-1 to TRBJ2-1; D is perhaps TRBD1 (6 bases). The CDR3 length is 14 residues. CDR1 is SGHRS and CDR2 is YFSETQ in the germline V gene. The V end lost 4 bases, the J end lost 5 bases, and 13 bases lay between the germline ends. The CDR3: CASSPTTGNNEQFF. In DNA, the CDR3 is TGCGCCAGCAGCCCTACGACAGGAAACAATGAGCAGTTCTTC.

This clone was seen once. J is TRBJ2-1 and V is TRBV7-3; no reliable D call. This CDR3 is built from 13 residues. Between the trimmed V and J ends, which lost 5 bases and 2 bases, there was a span of 7 bases. Germline CDR1 is SGHTA and CDR2 is FQGTGA. As DNA, the CDR3 is TGTGCCAGCAGCCTATACCCCTACAATGAGCAGTTCTTC. Translation gives CASSLYPYNEQFF.

This chain connects TRBV11-2 to TRBJ1-6, with a tentative D call TRBD1 (6 bases). V dropped 5 bases and J dropped 6 bases, with 17 bases sitting between them. The germline V gene has CDR1 SGHAT and CDR2 FQNNGV. This CDR3 is 16 amino acids long. The CDR3 region is CASSRSGQNRNSPLHF. CDR3 sequence (DNA): TGTGCCAGCAGCCGAAGCGGACAGAACCGTAATTCACCCCTCCACTTT.

This CDR3 is CASSQGDRAAYEQYF. The CDR3, as DNA: TGCGCCAGCAGCCAAGGGGACAGGGCAGCCTACGAGCAGTACTTC. The V call is TRBV5-1, the J call TRBJ2-7, with 9 bases aligning to TRBD1. Trimming at V came to 4 bases and at J to 2 bases, leaving 7 bases not matched to a gene. CDR1 SGHRS and CDR2 YFSETQ come from the germline V gene. CDR3 length: 15 amino acids.

This clone has more than one count but fewer than ten. This chain links TRBV18 with TRBJ1-2; D may be TRBD1 (6 bases). Trimming pared 5 bases from V and 8 bases from J, leaving 9 bases between. The CDR3 has 11 amino acids. The germline V gene has CDR1 KGHSH and CDR2 LQKENI. The chain's CDR3 is CASSEGDGYTF. The CDR3 coding sequence is TGTGCCAGCTCAGAGGGGGACGGCTACACCTTC.

This clone was counted a single time. The J gene is TRBJ1-2, the V gene TRBV6-5; no clear D gene. V dropped 8 bases and J dropped 8 bases, with 12 bases sitting between them. CDR1 MNHEY and CDR2 SVGAGI come from the germline V gene. This CDR3 region has 11 residues. This chain's CDR3 is CASLSLTGYTF. CDR3 nucleotides: TGTGCCAGCCTGAGCTTGACAGGCTACACCTTC.

The chain carries TRBV2 and TRBJ2-5; perhaps TRBD2 as D (7 bases). Germline-derived CDR1 and CDR2 are SNHLY and FYNNEI. This CDR3 region has 15 residues. The germline V and J ends were trimmed by 6 bases and 2 bases, with 16 bases remaining between them. CDR3 sequence: CASRGGGGRQETQYF. In nucleotides, the CDR3 is TGTGCCAGCAGGGGGGGAGGGGGGAGACAAGAGACCCAGTACTTC. Complete variable domain (other parts from reference TRBV2 and TRBJ2-5): EPEVTQTPSHQVTQMGQEVILRCVPISNHLYFYWYRQILGQKVEFLVSFYNNEISEKSEIFDDQFSVERPDGSNFTLKIRSTKLEDSAMYFCASRGGGGRQETQYFGPGTRLLVL.

This clone has only a few counts. This rearrangement joins TRBV7-6 to TRBJ1-1; no clear D. The germline V and J ends were trimmed by 1 base and 4 bases, with 7 bases remaining between them. Germline V lookup: CDR1 SGHVS, CDR2 FNYEAQ. This CDR3 comprises 13 residues. CDR3 protein: CASSLGVVTEAFF. The CDR3 coding sequence is TGTGCCAGCAGCTTAGGAGTGGTCACTGAAGCTTTCTTT.